Presented here are 17 T cell receptor beta chains from one specimen sequenced in a study of cytomegalovirus exposure and HLA in healthy donors. 13 Jbeta primers and 60 Vbeta primers were used for the PCR. TCRdb keeps only in-frame clones here, not all; method: immunoSEQ multiplex PCR. The sample has hundreds of thousands of clones, around 88% seen once. Input material: PBMCs. The receptors were gathered from a woman between 18 and 29 years old in good health and CMV-seronegative.

The sample holds a few counts of this clone. This chain links TRBV6-4 with TRBJ2-1; D is unclear. CDR1 and CDR2 (germline): MRHNA, SNTAGT. Trimming shortened V by 2 bases and J by 0 bases, and 11 bases separated the two germline ends. This CDR3 spans 16 amino acids. DNA for the CDR3: TGTGCCAGCAGTGACACGGCAAGGAGCTCCTACAATGAGCAGTTCTTC. As protein: CASSDTARSSYNEQFF.

Turning to this clone: The CDR3 ends on some other residue instead of the conserved phenylalanine or tryptophan, so this is likely a read error. The rearrangement joins TRBV7-8 to TRBJ2-2; D not certain. The CDR3 runs 13 residues. Between the trimmed V and J ends, which lost 3 bases and 7 bases, there was a span of 9 bases. Germline lookup yields CDR1 SGHVS and CDR2 FQNEAQ. The CDR3 spells CASSFQSYGELFS. In nucleotides, the CDR3 is TGTGCCAGCAGCTTTCAGAGTTACGGGGAGCTGTTTTCT.

As regards this clone: Other DNA sequences in this sample translate to the same CDR3. This rearrangement joins TRBV18 to TRBJ1-5; perhaps TRBD1 as D (5 bases). The CDR3 runs 13 residues. Germline V lookup: CDR1 KGHSH, CDR2 LQKENI. V was cut by 3 bases and J by 4 bases, with 7 bases left in between. The CDR3 is CASSPQGNQPQHF. CDR3 nucleotide sequence: TGTGCCAGCTCACCCCAGGGAAATCAGCCCCAGCATTTT.

Concerning this clone: The junction differs from germline at one of its ends, possibly a read error. The chain recombines TRBV5-6 with TRBJ2-7; TRBD2 agrees at 8 bases. Per the germline V gene, CDR1 is SGHDT and CDR2 is YYEEEE. The CDR3 sequence is 16 residues long. CDR3 bases: TGTGCCAGCAGCCGCCCCTACGGGAGGGCCTCCCACGAGCAGTACTTC. Its translation: CASSRPYGRASHEQYF. The complete variable domain, with remaining parts taken from reference TRBV5-6 and TRBJ2-7, reads DAGVTQSPTHLIKTRGQQVTLRCSPKSGHDTVSWYQQALGQGPQFIFQYYEEEERQRGNFPDRFSGHQFPNYSSELNVNALLLGDSALYLCASSRPYGRASHEQYFGPGTRLTVT.

This clone was counted only a few times. The genes are TRBV5-5 and TRBJ1-4, with TRBD1 matching over 8 bases. Germline V gene sequence: CDR1 SGHKS, CDR2 YYEKEE (reference sequence). The length of the CDR3 is 14 residues. The V gene end was trimmed by 3 bases and the J gene end by 8 bases; junction bases not matched to a gene: 6. In nucleotides, the CDR3 is TGTGCCAGCAGCTCGGGACAGGCCAGCGAAAAACTGTTTTTT. Translated, it gives CASSSGQASEKLFF.

V and J are TRBV7-9 and TRBJ1-3, with TRBD1 as a possible D gene (6 bases). Between the trimmed V and J ends, which lost 5 bases and 0 bases, there was a span of 14 bases. Germline CDR1 SEHNR, CDR2 FQNEAQ (reference sequence). The CDR3 is made up of 16 amino acids. The chain's CDR3 is CASSVYRDISGNTIYF. CDR3 DNA sequence: TGTGCCAGCAGCGTCTACAGGGATATCTCTGGAAACACCATATATTTT.

V gene TRBV5-1 combines with J gene TRBJ2-5, with TRBD1 identical over 8 bases. This CDR3 contains 13 residues. The germline gives CDR1 SGHRS, CDR2 YFSETQ. Trimming removed 4 bases from V and 2 bases from J; junction bases left unmatched: 1. The DNA of the CDR3 is TGCGCCAGCAGCGGACAGGGACAAGAGACCCAGTACTTC. Translating it yields CASSGQGQETQYF.

The chain has TRBV10-3 and TRBJ1-4; D is unresolved. Germline lookup yields CDR1 ENHRY and CDR2 SYGVKD. The CDR3 loop spans 12 amino acids. Trimming took 5 bases from V and 4 from J, leaving 5 bases between them. The CDR3 region has the DNA TGTGCCATCAGTCGAGATAATGAAAAACTGTTTTTT. Residues: CAISRDNEKLFF.

V and J are TRBV6-1 and TRBJ1-4; 7 bases agree with TRBD1. Germline V gene data show CDR1 as MNHNS and CDR2 as SASEGT. V shed 6 bases, J shed 5 bases, and the junction held 3 bases outside the gene matches. The CDR3 is made up of 13 amino acids. In DNA, the CDR3 is TGTGCCAGCAGCTCGACAGGGAATGAAAAACTGTTTTTT. Its translation is CASSSTGNEKLFF.

This chain connects TRBV18 to TRBJ2-1; TRBD1 might be the D (6 bases). Germline V lookup: CDR1 KGHSH, CDR2 LQKENI. This CDR3 has 16 residues. Between the trimmed V and J ends, which lost 2 bases and 4 bases, there was a span of 15 bases. As DNA, the CDR3 is TGTGCCAGCTCACCAGGAACCTGGACAGCGTACAATGAGCAGTTCTTC. It yields the protein CASSPGTWTAYNEQFF.

The rearrangement links TRBV29-1 to TRBJ1-2; TRBD1 might be the D (6 bases). The V end was cut by 4 bases, the J end by 3 bases, with 24 bases between. The CDR3 consists of 17 residues. Germline assignment: CDR1 SQVTM and CDR2 ANQGSEA. This chain's CDR3 is CSVGPTPTGRGDYGYTF. The CDR3 nucleotides are TGCAGCGTTGGCCCAACCCCAACAGGGCGCGGAGACTATGGCTACACCTTC.

The chain links TRBV7-2 to TRBJ2-1, with 8 bases aligning to TRBD1. Losses at the gene ends were 4 bases for V and 5 bases for J; bases not matched to a gene: 4. This CDR3 is 14 amino acids long. Per the germline V gene, CDR1 is SGHTA and CDR2 is FQGNSA. CDR3 in DNA: TGTGCCAGCAGCTCCAGGACAGGGCACAATGAGCAGTTCTTC. Translating gives CASSSRTGHNEQFF. The entire variable domain, with the rest obtained from reference TRBV7-2 and TRBJ2-1, is as follows: GAGVSQSPSNKVTEKGKDVELRCDPISGHTALYWYRQSLGQGLEFLIYFQGNSAPDKSGLPSDRFSAERTGGSVSTLTIQRTQQEDSAVYLCASSSRTGHNEQFFGPGTRLTVL.

The rearrangement links TRBV5-8 to TRBJ1-2; TRBD1 matches at 7 bases. The germline V gene encodes CDR1 SGHTS and CDR2 YDEGEE. There are 13 residues in the CDR3. Germline trimming cut 7 bases from V and 7 bases from J; bases unmatched to any gene: 10. The CDR3 sequence: CASGQYDRVGYTF. CDR3 bases: TGTGCCAGCGGCCAATATGACAGGGTTGGCTACACCTTC.

The chain uses TRBV7-2 and TRBJ1-5; maybe TRBD1 (6 bases). CDR3 length: 14 amino acids. Deletions cut 1 base from V and 6 bases from J, with 10 bases between. Germline V gene lookup returns CDR1 SGHTA and CDR2 FQGNSA. The CDR3 coding sequence is TGTGCCAGCAGCTTAGGGACAGCTGCTCAGCCCCAGCATTTT. It specifies CASSLGTAAQPQHF.

CDR3 region: CASSQDPSGMPWDEQFF. The CDR3 DNA follows: TGTGCCAGCAGCCAAGATCCTAGCGGGATGCCTTGGGATGAGCAGTTCTTC. The V call is TRBV4-2, the J call TRBJ2-1, with TRBD2 matching 9 bases. CDR1 is LGHNA, CDR2 YNFKEQ, per germline. The J segment lost 8 bases and the V segment lost 0 bases, leaving 11 bases of the junction unmatched. The CDR3 length is 17 residues.

This clone was observed a few times. The rearrangement joins TRBV7-2 to TRBJ1-2; D not resolved. This CDR3 comprises 13 residues. Germline V gives CDR1 SGHTA, CDR2 FQGNSA. Trimming shortened V by 2 bases and J by 8 bases, and 12 bases separated the two germline ends. The CDR3 bases are TGTGCCAGCAGCTTATATGTGAGGGAAGGCTACACCTTC. Translation: CASSLYVREGYTF.

The chain uses TRBV30 and TRBJ1-1; no definite D call. Germline V gives CDR1 GTSNPN, CDR2 SVGIG (reference sequence). The CDR3 is 11 residues long. CDR3 sequence: CASELNTEAFF. Written as DNA, the CDR3 is TGTGCTTCGGAGTTGAACACTGAAGCTTTCTTT.